The 9 T cell receptor beta chains reported below all come from one sample, sequenced in a study of control samples from healthy donors and cancer patients. The method was immunoSEQ multiplex PCR; TCRdb's version includes in-frame clones alone and lacks a portion of them. The table has 90,000 to 110,000 clones, around 82% seen once; the top ten hold approximately 13%. Sequences were obtained from blood. Every receptor here comes from a woman aged 45-60 years in good health.

CDR3 DNA: TGTGCCAGCAGTTCAGGGGGCGCCGGGACTGAAGCTTTCTTT. This translates into CASSSGGAGTEAFF. The chain employs TRBV11-3 and TRBJ1-1; TRBD1 matches 8 bases. The CDR3 has 14 residues. In germline, CDR1 is SGHNT, CDR2 YENEEA. The V and J ends lost 6 bases and 5 bases, in that order; junction bases with no gene match: 8. Combining the CDR3 with reference TRBV11-3 and TRBJ1-1 gives the whole variable domain EAGVVQSPRYKIIEKKQPVAFWCNPISGHNTLYWYLQNLGQGPELLIRYENEEAVDDSQLPKDRFSAERLKGVDSTLKIQPAELGDSAVYLCASSSGGAGTEAFFGQGTRLTVV.

This rearrangement joins TRBV3-1 (or the pseudogene TRBV3-2) to TRBJ2-7; 8 bases align to TRBD1. Losses at the gene ends were 6 bases for V and 7 bases for J; bases not matched to a gene: 2. The CDR3 totals 11 residues. Germline V gene lookup returns CDR1 LGHDT and CDR2 YNNKEL (reference sequence). The CDR3 coding sequence is TGTGCCAGCAGAAGGGACAGGGAGCAGTACTTC. Translation gives CASRRDREQYF.

The chain employs TRBV29-1 and TRBJ2-1, with 10 bases aligning to TRBD2. CDR3 length: 14 amino acids. Germline values: CDR1 SQVTM, CDR2 ANQGSEA. Trimming at V came to 7 bases and at J to 4 bases, leaving 7 bases not matched to a gene. This CDR3 reads CSGGLAGDYNEQFF. The CDR3 DNA follows: TGCAGCGGCGGCCTAGCGGGGGATTACAATGAGCAGTTCTTC.

The chain is built from TRBV5-4 and TRBJ2-2; D may be TRBD1 or TRBD2 (5 bases each). V was clipped by 0 bases and J by 8 bases, with 14 bases between them. CDR1 and CDR2 (germline): SGHNT, YYREEE (reference sequence). This CDR3 has 15 residues. The CDR3 spells CASSLALAGAGELFF. In DNA, the CDR3 is TGTGCCAGCAGCTTGGCCCTAGCCGGGGCGGGGGAGCTGTTTTTT.

The chain's CDR3 is CASEKTWNEEKLFF. DNA for the CDR3: TGTGCCAGTGAGAAAACCTGGAACGAGGAAAAACTGTTTTTT. The rearrangement joins TRBV19 to TRBJ1-4; D not certain. Trimming stripped 8 bases from V and 8 bases from J, with 18 bases between. The CDR3 is made up of 14 amino acids. Germline loops: CDR1 LNHDA, CDR2 SQIVND (reference sequence). Supplemented by reference TRBV19 and TRBJ1-4, the full variable domain reads DGGITQSPKYLFRKEGQNVTLSCEQNLNHDAMYWYRQDPGQGLRLIYYSQIVNDFQKGDIAEGYSVSREKKESFPLTVTSAQKNPTAFYLCASEKTWNEEKLFFGSGTQLSVL.

V gene TRBV11-3 combines with J gene TRBJ1-1, with 7 bases that match TRBD1. The CDR3 sequence is 13 residues long. Germline V lookup: CDR1 SGHNT, CDR2 YENEEA. The V gene end was trimmed by 5 bases and the J gene end by 5 bases; junction bases not matched to a gene: 5. CDR3 bases: TGTGCCAGCAGCATCGACAGGGATACTGAAGCTTTCTTT. The encoded protein is CASSIDRDTEAFF.

This chain connects TRBV19 to TRBJ1-5; possibly TRBD1 for D (6 bases). V was shortened by 2 bases and J by 0 bases, with 17 bases between the two germline ends. This CDR3 region has 18 residues. From germline, CDR1 is LNHDA and CDR2 SQIVND (reference sequence). In DNA, the CDR3 is TGTGCCAGTAGTATAATTCCTGGAGGGGGATATAGCAATCAGCCCCAGCATTTT. It translates to CASSIIPGGGYSNQPQHF.

The chain joins TRBV3-1 (or the pseudogene TRBV3-2) to TRBJ1-3; maybe TRBD1 (5 bases). CDR3 length equals 18 residues. Trimming cost V 8 bases and J 2 bases, with 25 bases left between them. Germline V gives CDR1 LGHDT, CDR2 YNNKEL (reference sequence). The CDR3 region is CASGGIDSSISTGNTIYF. The CDR3 nucleotides read TGTGCCAGCGGAGGTATCGACAGCTCCATTTCGACTGGAAACACCATATATTTT.

The chain uses TRBV5-1 and TRBJ1-2; D may be TRBD1 (6 bases). Trimming pared 0 bases from V and 4 bases from J, leaving 16 bases between. The CDR3 sequence is 16 residues long. The germline V gene has CDR1 SGHRS and CDR2 YFSETQ. The CDR3 DNA follows: TGCGCCAGCAGCTTGGATACCACGGGGGGCACCTATGGCTACACCTTC. Translation: CASSLDTTGGTYGYTF.